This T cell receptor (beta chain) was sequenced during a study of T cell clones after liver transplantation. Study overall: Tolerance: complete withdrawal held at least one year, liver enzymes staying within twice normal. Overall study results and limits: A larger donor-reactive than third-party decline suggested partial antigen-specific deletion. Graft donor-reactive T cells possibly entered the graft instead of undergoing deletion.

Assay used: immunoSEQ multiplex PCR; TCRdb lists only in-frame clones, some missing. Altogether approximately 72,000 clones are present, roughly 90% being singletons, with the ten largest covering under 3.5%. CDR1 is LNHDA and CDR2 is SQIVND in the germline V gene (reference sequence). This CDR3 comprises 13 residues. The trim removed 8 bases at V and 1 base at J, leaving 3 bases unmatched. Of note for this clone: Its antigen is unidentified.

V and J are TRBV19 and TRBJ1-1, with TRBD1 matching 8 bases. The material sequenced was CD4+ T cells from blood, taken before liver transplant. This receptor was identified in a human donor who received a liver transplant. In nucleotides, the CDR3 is TGTGCCAGTTCGACAGGGGCGAACACTGAAGCTTTCTTT. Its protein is CASSTGANTEAFF.